This is a list of T cell receptor beta chains from one sample in a study of PD-L1 blockade in urothelial cancer. This table comes from immunoSEQ multiplex PCR, and its TCRdb copy is limited to in-frame clones, with some not included. Of roughly 17,000 clones listed, roughly 90% are singletons. Sequencing was performed on PBMCs, taken around atezolizumab (anti-PD-L1) treatment. The receptors were sampled from a man aged 70 or older with urothelial cancer. Each CDR3 is given with its conserved first and last residue. Fields, in order: J gene, V gene, CDR3 protein.

>TRBJ1-1|TRBV18
CASSETGVNTEAFF
>TRBJ2-2|TRBV19
CASSKSPGELNTGELFF
>TRBJ2-3|TRBV5-1
CASRPDWSIGAYTQYF
>TRBJ1-3|TRBV25-1
CASSDPQGPLSTIYF
>TRBJ2-2|TRBV11-2
CASRIAGGTGELFF
>TRBJ1-5|TRBV10-2
CATRSEGGGNQPQHF
>TRBJ2-3|TRBV30
CASATGSLTDTQYF
>TRBJ2-7|TRBV5-1
CASSSGQGSFYEQYF
>TRBJ1-2|TRBV5-6
CASSSTGDYGYTF
>TRBJ1-3|TRBV7-6
CASSPIPGDSGNTIYF
>TRBJ2-5|TRBV27
CASRPSWGRETQYF
>TRBJ2-5|TRBV15
CATEVQGSGTQYF
>TRBJ2-5|TRBV5-5
CASSGDRWETQYF
>TRBJ2-1|TRBV6-4
CASSDGRGGDEQFF
>TRBJ1-3|TRBV4-2
CASSQEARSSSGNTIYF
>TRBJ2-7|TRBV9
CASSGGQVTYEQYF
>TRBJ1-6|TRBV5-1
CASSWGQSSYNSPLHF
>TRBJ2-3|TRBV21-1
CASSKAETSGGLTDTQYF
>TRBJ2-2|TRBV7-2
CASSWRTGNTGELFF
>TRBJ1-5|TRBV19
CASSRGRTSNQPQHF
>TRBJ1-2|TRBV19
CASSYPRRGYTF
>TRBJ2-2|TRBV27
CASTLIGGEVTGELFF
>TRBJ2-7|TRBV5-5
CASSLGGTGAREQYF
>TRBJ2-1|TRBV19
CASSIVIAGYINEQFF
>TRBJ1-3|TRBV4-1
CASSQGKGVPGNTIYF
>TRBJ2-3|TRBV2
CASSGGQGRTDTQYF
>TRBJ1-2|TRBV4-2
CASSQDQGTGGNYGYTF
>TRBJ1-1|TRBV6-1
CASSETGTLMNTEAFF
>TRBJ1-6|TRBV7-8
CASSSAGGTSPLHF
>TRBJ1-5|TRBV28
CASSFPGQGNQPQHF
>TRBJ2-2|TRBV5-1
CASSLTGTNTGELFF
>TRBJ2-7|TRBV19
CASSMSGEQYF